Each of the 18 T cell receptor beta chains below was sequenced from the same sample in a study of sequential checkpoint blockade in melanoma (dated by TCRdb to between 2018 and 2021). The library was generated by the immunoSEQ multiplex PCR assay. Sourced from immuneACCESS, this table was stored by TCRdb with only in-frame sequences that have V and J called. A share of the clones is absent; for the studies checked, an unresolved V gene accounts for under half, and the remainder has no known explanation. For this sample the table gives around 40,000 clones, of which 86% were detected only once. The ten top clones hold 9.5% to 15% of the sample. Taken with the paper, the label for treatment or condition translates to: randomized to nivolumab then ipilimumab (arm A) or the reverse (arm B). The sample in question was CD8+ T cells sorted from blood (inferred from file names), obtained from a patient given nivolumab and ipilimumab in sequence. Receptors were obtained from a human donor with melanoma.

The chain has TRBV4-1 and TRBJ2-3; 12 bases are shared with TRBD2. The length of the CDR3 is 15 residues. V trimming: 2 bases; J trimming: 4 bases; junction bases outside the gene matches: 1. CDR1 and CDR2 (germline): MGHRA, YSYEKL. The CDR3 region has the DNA TGCGCCAGCAGCCAACTAGCGGGAGGGCCAGATACGCAGTATTTT. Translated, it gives CASSQLAGGPDTQYF.

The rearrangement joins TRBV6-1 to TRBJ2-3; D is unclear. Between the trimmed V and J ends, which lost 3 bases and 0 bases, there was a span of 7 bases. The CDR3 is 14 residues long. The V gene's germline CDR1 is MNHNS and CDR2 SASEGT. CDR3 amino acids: CASSEWRSTDTQYF. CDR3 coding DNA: TGTGCCAGCAGTGAGTGGCGGAGCACAGATACGCAGTATTTT.

The CDR3 region is CASSLAWTQTGELFF. The CDR3 nucleotides read TGTGCCAGCAGCTTGGCCTGGACTCAAACCGGGGAGCTGTTTTTT. The rearrangement links TRBV5-4 to TRBJ2-2, with D perhaps matching TRBD2 (5 bases). The V and J ends lost 0 bases and 5 bases respectively, with 11 bases between them. This CDR3 contains 15 residues. Germline V gene data show CDR1 as SGHNT and CDR2 as YYREEE (reference sequence).

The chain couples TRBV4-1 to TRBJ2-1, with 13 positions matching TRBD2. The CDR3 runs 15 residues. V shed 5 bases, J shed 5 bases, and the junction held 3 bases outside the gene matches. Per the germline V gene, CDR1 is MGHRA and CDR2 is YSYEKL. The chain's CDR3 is CASSETSGRHNEQFF. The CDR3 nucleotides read TGCGCCAGCAGCGAGACTAGCGGGAGGCACAATGAGCAGTTCTTC.

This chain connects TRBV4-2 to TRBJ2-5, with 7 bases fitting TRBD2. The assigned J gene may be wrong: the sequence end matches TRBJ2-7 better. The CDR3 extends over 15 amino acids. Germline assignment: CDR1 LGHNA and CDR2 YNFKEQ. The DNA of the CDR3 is TGTGCCAGCAGCATTGTGAGGGACTATACCTACGAGCAGTACTTC. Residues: CASSIVRDYTYEQYF.

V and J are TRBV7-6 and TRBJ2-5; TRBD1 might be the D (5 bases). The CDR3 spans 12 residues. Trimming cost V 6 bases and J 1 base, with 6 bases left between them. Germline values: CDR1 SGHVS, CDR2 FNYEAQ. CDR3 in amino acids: CASRDIQETQYF. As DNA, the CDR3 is TGTGCCAGCAGGGACATCCAAGAGACCCAGTACTTC.

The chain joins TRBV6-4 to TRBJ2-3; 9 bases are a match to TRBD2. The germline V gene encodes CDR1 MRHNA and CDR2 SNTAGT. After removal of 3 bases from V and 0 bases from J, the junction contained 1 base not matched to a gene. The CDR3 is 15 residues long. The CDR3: CASSELAGSTDTQYF. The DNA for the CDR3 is TGTGCCAGCAGTGAACTAGCGGGCAGCACAGATACGCAGTATTTT.

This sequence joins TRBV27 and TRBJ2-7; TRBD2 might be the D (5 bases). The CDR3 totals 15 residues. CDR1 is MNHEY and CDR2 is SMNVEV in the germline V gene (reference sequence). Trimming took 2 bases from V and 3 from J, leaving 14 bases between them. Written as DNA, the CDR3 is TGTGCCAGCAGTTTAAGCAGGACTGGAAACTACGAGCAGTACGTC. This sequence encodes CASSLSRTGNYEQYV.

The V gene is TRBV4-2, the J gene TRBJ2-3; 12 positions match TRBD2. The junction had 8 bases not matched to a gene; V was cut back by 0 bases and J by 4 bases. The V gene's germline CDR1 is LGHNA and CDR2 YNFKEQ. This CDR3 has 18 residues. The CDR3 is CASSQEDLAGGRADTQYF. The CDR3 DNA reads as TGTGCCAGCAGCCAAGAGGATCTAGCGGGAGGGCGAGCAGATACGCAGTATTTT.

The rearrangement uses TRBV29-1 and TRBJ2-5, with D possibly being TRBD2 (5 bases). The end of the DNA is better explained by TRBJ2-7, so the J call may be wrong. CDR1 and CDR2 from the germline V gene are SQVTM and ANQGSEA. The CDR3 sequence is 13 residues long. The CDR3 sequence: CSVTRESSYEQYF. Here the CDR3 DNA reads TGCAGCGTTACAAGGGAGAGCTCCTACGAGCAGTACTTC.

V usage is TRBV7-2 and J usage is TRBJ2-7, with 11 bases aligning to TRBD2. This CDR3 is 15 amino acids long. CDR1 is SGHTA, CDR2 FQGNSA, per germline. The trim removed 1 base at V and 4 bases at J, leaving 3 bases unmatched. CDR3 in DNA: TGTGCCAGCAGCTTAGTGGTAGCGGGAGGGTACGAGCAGTACTTC. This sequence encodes CASSLVVAGGYEQYF. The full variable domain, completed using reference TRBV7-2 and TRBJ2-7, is GAGVSQSPSNKVTEKGKDVELRCDPISGHTALYWYRQSLGQGLEFLIYFQGNSAPDKSGLPSDRFSAERTGGSVSTLTIQRTQQEDSAVYLCASSLVVAGGYEQYFGPGTRLTVT.

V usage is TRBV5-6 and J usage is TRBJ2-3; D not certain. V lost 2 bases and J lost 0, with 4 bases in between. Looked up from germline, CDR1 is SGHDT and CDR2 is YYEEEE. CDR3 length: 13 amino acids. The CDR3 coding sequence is TGTGCCAGCAGCTTCTCTAGCACAGATACGCAGTATTTT. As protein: CASSFSSTDTQYF.

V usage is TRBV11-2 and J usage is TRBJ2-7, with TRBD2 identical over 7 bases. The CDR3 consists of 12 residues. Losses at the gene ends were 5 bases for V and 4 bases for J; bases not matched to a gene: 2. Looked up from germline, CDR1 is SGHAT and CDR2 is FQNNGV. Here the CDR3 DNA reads TGTGCCAGCAGCCGGACTAGTTACGAGCAGTACGTC. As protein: CASSRTSYEQYV.

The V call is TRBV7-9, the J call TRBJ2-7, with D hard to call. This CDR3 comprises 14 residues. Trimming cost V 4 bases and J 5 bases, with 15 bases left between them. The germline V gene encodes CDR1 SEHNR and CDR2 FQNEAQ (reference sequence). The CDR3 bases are TGTGCCAGCAGCTGGCAATCAGATTACGACGAGCAGTACTTC. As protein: CASSWQSDYDEQYF.

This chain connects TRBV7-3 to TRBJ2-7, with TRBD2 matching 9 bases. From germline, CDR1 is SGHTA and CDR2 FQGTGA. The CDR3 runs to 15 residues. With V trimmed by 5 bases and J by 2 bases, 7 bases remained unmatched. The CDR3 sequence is CASSPYAGGTYEQYF. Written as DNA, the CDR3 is TGTGCCAGCAGCCCGTATGCGGGAGGGACCTACGAGCAGTACTTC. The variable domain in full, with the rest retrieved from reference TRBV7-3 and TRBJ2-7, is GAGVSQTPSNKVTEKGKYVELRCDPISGHTALYWYRQSLGQGPEFLIYFQGTGAADDSGLPNDRFFAVRPEGSVSTLKIQRTERGDSAVYLCASSPYAGGTYEQYFGPGTRLTVT.

The CDR3 loop reads CASTNLPGERNTIYF. In nucleotides, the CDR3 is TGTGCCAGCACCAATTTGCCAGGGGAAAGAAACACCATATATTTT. The chain has TRBV6-5 and TRBJ1-3; weak D call: TRBD1 (6 bases). The germline V gene encodes CDR1 MNHEY and CDR2 SVGAGI. This CDR3 spans 15 amino acids. V was trimmed by 7 bases and J by 5 bases, leaving 18 bases between them.

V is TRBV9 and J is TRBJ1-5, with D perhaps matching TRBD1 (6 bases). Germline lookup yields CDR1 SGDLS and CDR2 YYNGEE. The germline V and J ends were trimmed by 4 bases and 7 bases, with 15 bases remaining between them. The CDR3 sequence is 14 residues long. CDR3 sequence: CASSPGGARQPQHF. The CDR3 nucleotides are TGTGCCAGCAGCCCTGGGGGGGCGAGGCAGCCCCAGCATTTT.

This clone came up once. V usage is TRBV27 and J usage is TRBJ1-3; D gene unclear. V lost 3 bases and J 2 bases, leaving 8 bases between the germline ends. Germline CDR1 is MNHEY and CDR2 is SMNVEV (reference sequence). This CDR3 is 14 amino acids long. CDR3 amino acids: CASSFIGAGNTIYF. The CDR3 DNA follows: TGTGCCAGCAGTTTTATCGGGGCTGGAAACACCATATATTTT.